Below, 26 T cell receptor beta chains from the same sample are listed, as sequenced in a study of cytomegalovirus exposure and HLA in healthy donors. Primers: 60 Vbeta forward and 13 Jbeta reverse. Generated by immunoSEQ multiplex PCR, the TCRdb table keeps only in-frame clones and is missing some. Of fewer than 90,000 clones detected, less than 75% appear once; the ten largest clones hold roughly 7.6%. Sequenced sample: PBMCs. The receptors were gathered from a middle-aged man in good health and CMV-seropositive.

As concerns this clone: This sample also contains other DNA sequences that code for the same CDR3. The rearrangement links TRBV30 to TRBJ1-2; perhaps TRBD1 as D (6 bases). The CDR3 runs to 12 residues. V lost 3 bases, J lost 12 bases, and 17 bases lay in between. Germline values: CDR1 GTSNPN, CDR2 SVGIG (reference sequence). CDR3 sequence: CAWSADTGTHTF. The CDR3 DNA follows: TGTGCCTGGAGCGCGGACACTGGGACACACACCTTC. Full variable domain (outside the CDR3, taken from reference TRBV30 and TRBJ1-2): SQTIHQWPATLVQPVGSPLSLECTVEGTSNPNLYWYRQAAGRGLQLLFYSVGIGQISSEVPQNLSASRPQDRQFILSSKKLLLSDSGFYLCAWSADTGTHTFGSGTRLTVV.

This clone was seen more than once but under ten times. The chain has TRBV5-8 and TRBJ1-4; the D gene is possibly TRBD1 (5 bases). Trimming pared 4 bases from V and 8 bases from J, leaving 18 bases between. Germline V gene lookup returns CDR1 SGHTS and CDR2 YDEGEE. This CDR3 is 15 amino acids long. In DNA form, the CDR3 reads TGTGCCAGCAGCCCGAGTTGGGGCCAAGGGGAAAAACTGTTTTTT. Encoded protein: CASSPSWGQGEKLFF.

This chain connects TRBV28 to TRBJ2-1; TRBD2 agrees at 7 bases. The V gene's germline CDR1 is MDHEN and CDR2 SYDVKM. CDR3 size: 15 residues. V trimming: 8 bases; J trimming: 4 bases; junction bases outside the gene matches: 11. The CDR3 nucleotides read TGTGCCAGCCGAACGGGACTTAGCGGGTACAATGAGCAGTTCTTC. It encodes CASRTGLSGYNEQFF.

The V call is TRBV4-3, the J call TRBJ2-3; the D gene is possibly TRBD2 (5 bases). Trimming took 4 bases from V and 0 from J, leaving 11 bases between them. Per the germline V gene, CDR1 is LGHNA and CDR2 is YSLEER. This CDR3 region has 15 residues. The CDR3 loop reads CASSLGGSSTDTQYF. CDR3 sequence (DNA): TGCGCCAGCAGCCTAGGAGGATCTAGCACAGATACGCAGTATTTT.

The chain is built from TRBV18 and TRBJ2-7; 7 bases align to TRBD1. There are 14 residues in the CDR3. CDR1 is KGHSH, CDR2 LQKENI, per germline. With V trimmed by 4 bases and J by 2 bases, 5 bases remained unmatched. In DNA form, the CDR3 reads TGTGCCAGCTCACTGGGGACAGCTGCCTACGAGCAGTACTTC. Protein: CASSLGTAAYEQYF.

The rearrangement joins TRBV2 to TRBJ2-7; weak D call: TRBD1 (6 bases). Per the germline V gene, CDR1 is SNHLY and CDR2 is FYNNEI. CDR3 length: 13 residues. V shed 6 bases and J shed 7 bases, with 16 bases lying between them. The CDR3 spells CASRDSPLEEQYF. The CDR3 coding sequence is TGTGCCAGCAGGGACAGCCCCCTGGAAGAGCAGTACTTC.

The rearrangement joins TRBV29-1 to TRBJ2-2; 9 nucleotides align to TRBD1. Trimming took 4 bases from V and 0 from J; bases not matched to a gene: 9. The CDR3 length is 17 residues. Germline CDR1 and CDR2: SQVTM and ANQGSEA. The DNA for the CDR3 is TGCAGCGTTGCCGGGACAGGGATACTTTCGAACACCGGGGAGCTGTTTTTT. It encodes CSVAGTGILSNTGELFF.

The chain recombines TRBV7-2 with TRBJ1-3, with D possibly TRBD1 on 6 matching bases. The CDR3 has 16 residues. Per the germline V gene, CDR1 is SGHTA and CDR2 is FQGNSA. Deletions cut 5 bases from V and 4 bases from J, with 18 bases between. In nucleotides, the CDR3 is TGTGCCAGCAGCGCCCTCGGCAGGGGAATCGGAAACACCATATATTTT. As protein: CASSALGRGIGNTIYF. Full variable domain (rest looked up from reference TRBV7-2 and TRBJ1-3): GAGVSQSPSNKVTEKGKDVELRCDPISGHTALYWYRQSLGQGLEFLIYFQGNSAPDKSGLPSDRFSAERTGGSVSTLTIQRTQQEDSAVYLCASSALGRGIGNTIYFGEGSWLTVV.

By sample share, this clone is medium-sized (0.01 to 0.1%). V usage is TRBV6-6 and J usage is TRBJ2-4; 7 bases map to TRBD1. This CDR3 contains 15 residues. Looked up from germline, CDR1 is MNHNY and CDR2 is SVGAGI (reference sequence). Trimming cost V 5 bases and J 0 bases; bases outside gene matches: 4. CDR3 in DNA: TGTGCCAGCAGTACAGGGGATTTAGCCAAAAACATTCAGTACTTC. This encodes CASSTGDLAKNIQYF.

The genes are TRBV5-4 and TRBJ2-7; TRBD2 might be the D (6 bases). Germline lookup yields CDR1 SGHNT and CDR2 YYREEE (reference sequence). CDR3 length: 14 residues. Trimming removed 3 bases from V and 0 bases from J, with 10 bases in between. The CDR3 sequence: CASSWGVDSYEQYF. CDR3 sequence (DNA): TGTGCCAGCAGCTGGGGGGTAGACTCCTACGAGCAGTACTTC. Based on the CDR3 plus reference TRBV5-4 and TRBJ2-7, the full variable domain is ETGVTQSPTHLIKTRGQQVTLRCSSQSGHNTVSWYQQALGQGPQFIFQYYREEENGRGNFPPRFSGLQFPNYSSELNVNALELDDSALYLCASSWGVDSYEQYFGPGTRLTVT.

V gene TRBV18 combines with J gene TRBJ2-2, with 8 bases identical to TRBD1. V trimming: 3 bases; J trimming: 3 bases; junction bases outside the gene matches: 3. This CDR3 contains 15 residues. CDR1 is KGHSH, CDR2 LQKENI, per germline. As DNA, the CDR3 is TGTGCCAGCTCACCGGGGACAGGCGACACCGGGGAGCTGTTTTTT. Residues: CASSPGTGDTGELFF. The variable domain in full, with the rest retrieved from reference TRBV18 and TRBJ2-2, is NAGVMQNPRHLVRRRGQEARLRCSPMKGHSHVYWYRQLPEEGLKFMVYLQKENIIDESGMPKERFSAEFPKEGPSILRIQQVVRGDSAAYFCASSPGTGDTGELFFGEGSRLTVL.

The gene calls are TRBV6-6 and TRBJ2-3, with D maybe TRBD2 (6 bases). The germline gives CDR1 MNHNY, CDR2 SVGAGI (reference sequence). V was clipped by 2 bases and J by 8 bases, with 14 bases between them. The CDR3 is 14 amino acids. The CDR3 is CASSYALGGGTQYF. CDR3 nucleotide sequence: TGTGCCAGCAGTTACGCGCTTGGGGGAGGTACGCAGTATTTT.

V is TRBV19 and J is TRBJ1-2; TRBD1 is a possible D gene (6 bases). V lost 1 base, J lost 6 bases, and 15 bases lay in between. In germline, CDR1 is LNHDA, CDR2 SQIVND (reference sequence). This CDR3 contains 15 residues. CDR3 in amino acids: CASSIVGRQADGYTF. The CDR3 nucleotides read TGTGCCAGTAGTATAGTGGGAAGACAGGCAGATGGCTACACCTTC.

The V and J genes are TRBV15 and TRBJ1-2; the D gene is possibly TRBD1 (5 bases). Germline assignment: CDR1 LNHNV and CDR2 YYDKDF (reference sequence). The CDR3 has 15 residues. The ends were cut back, 4 bases at V and 3 bases at J, with 15 bases in the middle. The CDR3 sequence is CATSKGGTTDYGYTF. In DNA, the CDR3 is TGTGCCACCAGCAAGGGCGGGACTACAGACTATGGCTACACCTTC.

The J gene is TRBJ2-7, the V gene TRBV4-3, with TRBD1 identical over 7 bases. With V trimmed by 0 bases and J by 3 bases, 11 bases remained unmatched. In germline, CDR1 is LGHNA, CDR2 YSLEER. The CDR3 is 17 amino acids. CDR3 in amino acids: CASSQDALDRTVYEQYF. The CDR3 nucleotides are TGCGCCAGCAGCCAAGATGCCCTGGACAGGACGGTCTACGAGCAGTACTTC.

The genes are TRBV4-3 and TRBJ1-5; D gene ambiguous. The germline gives CDR1 LGHNA, CDR2 YSLEER. V shed 1 base and J shed 3 bases, with 10 bases lying between them. The CDR3 is made up of 15 amino acids. The CDR3 region is CASSQARQNNQPQHF. The CDR3 DNA reads as TGCGCCAGCAGCCAAGCGAGACAAAACAATCAGCCCCAGCATTTT.

The chain recombines TRBV2 with TRBJ2-1; D unresolved. From germline, CDR1 is SNHLY and CDR2 FYNNEI. Trimming took off 2 bases at V and 2 bases at J, with 13 bases between the two ends. The CDR3 loop spans 16 amino acids. CDR3 bases: TGTGCCAGCAGTGAACAAGAATCGAAGCCCTACAATGAGCAGTTCTTC. Protein: CASSEQESKPYNEQFF.

J is TRBJ1-5 and V is TRBV27; tentative D call: TRBD1 (6 bases). The CDR3 covers 13 residues. CDR1 and CDR2 (germline): MNHEY, SMNVEV (reference sequence). V lost 6 bases and J lost 2, with 8 bases in between. The CDR3 is CASSPGGNQPQHF. The CDR3 bases are TGTGCCAGCAGCCCAGGGGGCAATCAGCCCCAGCATTTT.

The CDR3 DNA reads as TGCGCCAGCAGCACGGGACAGGGTAGGAGATCCGCGGGACATACGCAGTATTTT. Its protein product is CASSTGQGRRSAGHTQYF. The rearrangement links TRBV5-1 to TRBJ2-3; 9 bases line up with TRBD1. The germline CDR1 and CDR2 sequences are SGHRS and YFSETQ. This CDR3 is 18 amino acids long. The trim removed 4 bases at V and 7 bases at J, leaving 19 bases unmatched. Drawing the rest from reference TRBV5-1 and TRBJ2-3, the complete variable domain is KAGVTQTPRYLIKTRGQQVTLSCSPISGHRSVSWYQQTPGQGLQFLFEYFSETQRNKGNFPGRFSGRQFSNSRSEMNVSTLELGDSALYLCASSTGQGRRSAGHTQYFGPGTRLTVL.

The rearrangement links TRBV5-1 to TRBJ1-3, with D hard to call. Germline V gives CDR1 SGHRS, CDR2 YFSETQ. V lost 6 bases and J lost 3, with 13 bases in between. The CDR3 loop spans 14 amino acids. The CDR3 sequence: CASTQDSGGNTIYF. The CDR3, as DNA: TGCGCCAGCACCCAGGACTCGGGTGGAAACACCATATATTTT.

This chain joins TRBV29-1 and TRBJ2-5; the D is unclear. The CDR3 consists of 13 residues. Germline CDR1 SQVTM, CDR2 ANQGSEA. Trimming stripped 6 bases from V and 0 bases from J, with 11 bases between. In DNA form, the CDR3 reads TGCAGCGTCCATGACAACTACCAAGAGACCCAGTACTTC. Translated, it gives CSVHDNYQETQYF.

The V call is TRBV29-1, the J call TRBJ1-1; no reliable D call. Germline CDR1 and CDR2: SQVTM and ANQGSEA. This CDR3 is built from 13 residues. The chain's CDR3 is CSVDSHWDTEAFF. The DNA for the CDR3 is TGCAGTGTCGACTCCCATTGGGACACTGAAGCTTTCTTT.

The rearrangement links TRBV7-9 to TRBJ1-1, with 7 bases aligning to TRBD1. The CDR3 is 13 residues long. Germline CDR1 reads SEHNR; CDR2 reads FQNEAQ (reference sequence). The J segment lost 7 bases and the V segment lost 8 bases, leaving 10 bases of the junction unmatched. The DNA for the CDR3 is TGTGCCAGCGGGCTCCCCGACAGGGTTGAAGCTTTCTTT. It codes for CASGLPDRVEAFF.

The chain is built from TRBV7-2 and TRBJ1-2; perhaps TRBD1 as D (6 bases). Trimming pared 6 bases from V and 13 bases from J, leaving 27 bases between. From germline, CDR1 is SGHTA and CDR2 FQGNSA. This CDR3 has 15 residues. The CDR3 sequence: CASSHTRDRLDTLTF. In DNA, the CDR3 is TGTGCCAGCAGTCATACCCGCGACAGGCTTGATACCCTCACCTTC.

The V call is TRBV28, the J call TRBJ1-5; D possibly corresponds to TRBD1 (5 bases). V lost 5 bases and J lost 6, with 8 bases in between. Germline assignment: CDR1 MDHEN and CDR2 SYDVKM. The CDR3 is made up of 12 amino acids. This chain's CDR3 is CASSGGGQPQHF. Written as DNA, the CDR3 is TGTGCCAGCAGTGGGGGGGGTCAGCCCCAGCATTTT.

V gene TRBV15 combines with J gene TRBJ1-2, with TRBD1 matching over 7 bases. This CDR3 contains 14 residues. Germline V CDR1 and CDR2: LNHNV, YYDKDF (reference sequence). Trimming removed 5 bases from V and 0 bases from J; junction bases left unmatched: 3. The CDR3 DNA is TGTGCCACCAGCCCAGGGACAGCTAACTATGGCTACACCTTC. It encodes CATSPGTANYGYTF.